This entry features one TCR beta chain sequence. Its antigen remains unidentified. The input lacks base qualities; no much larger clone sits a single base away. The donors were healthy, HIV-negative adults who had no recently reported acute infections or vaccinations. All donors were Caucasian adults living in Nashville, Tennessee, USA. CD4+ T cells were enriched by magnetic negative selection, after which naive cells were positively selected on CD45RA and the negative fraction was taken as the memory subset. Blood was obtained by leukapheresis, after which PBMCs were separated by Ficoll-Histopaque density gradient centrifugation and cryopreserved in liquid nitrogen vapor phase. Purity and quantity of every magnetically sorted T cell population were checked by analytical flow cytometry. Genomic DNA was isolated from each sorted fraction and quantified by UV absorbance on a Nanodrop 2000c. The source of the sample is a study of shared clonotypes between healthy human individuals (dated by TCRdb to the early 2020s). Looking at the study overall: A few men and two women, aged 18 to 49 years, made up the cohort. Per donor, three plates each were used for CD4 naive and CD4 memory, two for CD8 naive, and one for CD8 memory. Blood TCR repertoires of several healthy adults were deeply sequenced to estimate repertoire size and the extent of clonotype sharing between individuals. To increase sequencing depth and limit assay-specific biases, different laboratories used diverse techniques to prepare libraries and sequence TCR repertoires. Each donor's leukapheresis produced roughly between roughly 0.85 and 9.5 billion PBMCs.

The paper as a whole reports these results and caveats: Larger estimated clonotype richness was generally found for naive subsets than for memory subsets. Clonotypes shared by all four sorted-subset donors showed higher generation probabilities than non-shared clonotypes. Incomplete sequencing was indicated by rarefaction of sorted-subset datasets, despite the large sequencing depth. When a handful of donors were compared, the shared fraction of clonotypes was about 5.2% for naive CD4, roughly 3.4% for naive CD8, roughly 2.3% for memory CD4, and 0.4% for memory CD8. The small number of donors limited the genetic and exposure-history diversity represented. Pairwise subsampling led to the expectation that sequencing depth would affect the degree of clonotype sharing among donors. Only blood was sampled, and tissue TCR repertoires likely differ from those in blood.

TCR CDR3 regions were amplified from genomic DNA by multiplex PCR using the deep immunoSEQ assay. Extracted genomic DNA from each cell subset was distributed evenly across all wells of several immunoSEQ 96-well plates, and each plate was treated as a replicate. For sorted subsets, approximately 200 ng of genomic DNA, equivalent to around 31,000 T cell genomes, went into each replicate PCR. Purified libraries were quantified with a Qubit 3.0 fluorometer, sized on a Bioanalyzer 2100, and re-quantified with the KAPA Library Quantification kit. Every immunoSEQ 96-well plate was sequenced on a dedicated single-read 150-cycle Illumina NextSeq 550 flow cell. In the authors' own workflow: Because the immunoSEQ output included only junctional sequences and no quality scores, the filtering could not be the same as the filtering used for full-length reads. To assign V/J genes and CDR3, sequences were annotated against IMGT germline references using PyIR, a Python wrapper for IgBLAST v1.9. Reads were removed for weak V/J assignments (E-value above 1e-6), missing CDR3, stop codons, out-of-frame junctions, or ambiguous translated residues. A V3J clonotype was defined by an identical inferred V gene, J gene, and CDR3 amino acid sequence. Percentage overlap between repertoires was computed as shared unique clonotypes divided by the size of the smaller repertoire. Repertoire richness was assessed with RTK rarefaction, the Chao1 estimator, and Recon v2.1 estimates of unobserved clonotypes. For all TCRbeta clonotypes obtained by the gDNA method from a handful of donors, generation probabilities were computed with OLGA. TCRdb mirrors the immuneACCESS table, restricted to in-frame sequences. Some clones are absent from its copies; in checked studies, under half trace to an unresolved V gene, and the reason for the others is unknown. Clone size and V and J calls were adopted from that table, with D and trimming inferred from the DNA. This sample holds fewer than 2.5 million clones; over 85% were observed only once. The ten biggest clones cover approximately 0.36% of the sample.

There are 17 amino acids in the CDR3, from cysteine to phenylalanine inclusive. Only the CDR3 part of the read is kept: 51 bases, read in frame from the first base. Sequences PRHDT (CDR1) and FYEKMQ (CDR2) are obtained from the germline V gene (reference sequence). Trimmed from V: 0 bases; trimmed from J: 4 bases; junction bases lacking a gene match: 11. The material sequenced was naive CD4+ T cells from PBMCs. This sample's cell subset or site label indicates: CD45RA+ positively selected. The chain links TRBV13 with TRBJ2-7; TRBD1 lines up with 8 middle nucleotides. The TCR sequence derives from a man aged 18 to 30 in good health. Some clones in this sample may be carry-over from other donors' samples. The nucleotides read TGTGCCAGCAGCTTAGGCTTGCGGAGACAGGGGCAATACGAGCAGTACTTC. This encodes CASSLGLRRQGQYEQYF.